Listed below are T cell receptor beta chains from one sample, sequenced in a study of T cells after posttransplantation cyclophosphamide. TCRdb keeps only in-frame clones here, not all; method: immunoSEQ multiplex PCR. The data hold 8,000 to 10,000 clones, with about four fifths observed a single time. The source was PBMCs, collected 1903 days after a stem cell transplant with posttransplant cyclophosphamide. The origin of the receptors is a female patient in her thirties or forties who received an allogeneic stem cell transplant from a related donor, was CMV-positive, and had no GVHD. The T cells may partly be graft donor cells. The CDR3 runs from the conserved cysteine through the conserved F or W. A D gene is named only where the DNA matches it firmly. Part of the rows lack a size; the others show once, few, many or a class for expanded clones.

v_gene	d_gene	abundance	j_gene	CDR3nt	CDR3aa
TRBV5-1	TRBD2	medium-sized	TRBJ2-2	TGCGCCAGCAGCTTGCGGCTAGCGGGGGTCGCCGGGGAGCTGTTTTTT	CASSLRLAGVAGELFF
TRBV29-1	TRBD1	NA	TRBJ2-5	TGCAGCGTTGATTCAGGGGGCGCGGGAGAGACCCAGTACTTC	CSVDSGGAGETQYF
TRBV5-4	NA	NA	TRBJ2-1	TGTGCCAGCAGCTTGAGTAGCGGTCCCTCGAATGAGCAGTTCTTC	CASSLSSGPSNEQFF
TRBV29-1	NA	once	TRBJ2-7	TGCAGCGTTGGGACAGGTACCGGGGGCTACGAGCAGTACTTC	CSVGTGTGGYEQYF
TRBV6-1	NA	once	TRBJ2-2	TGTGCCAGTCCTAGGGGGGGTAACACCGGGGAGCTGTTTTTT	CASPRGGNTGELFF
TRBV5-3	NA	NA	TRBJ2-5	TGTGCCAGAAGCCCAATGACAGTCCAAGAGACCCAGTACTTC	CARSPMTVQETQYF
TRBV5-1	TRBD1	NA	TRBJ1-2	TGCGCCAGCAGCTTGGAGACAGGGAGGAGCTACACCTTC	CASSLETGRSYTF
TRBV19	NA	NA	TRBJ1-1	TGTGCCAGTACCCCGGGCACTGAAGCTTTCTTT	CASTPGTEAFF
TRBV11-2	TRBD1	NA	TRBJ2-2	TGTGCCAGCAGTCCGACAGGGGCGGTCGGGGAGCTGTTTTTT	CASSPTGAVGELFF
TRBV5-6	NA	NA	TRBJ2-3	TGTGCCAGCAGCTTGGAGGTGGGGGCGAGGACAGATACGCAGTATTTT	CASSLEVGARTDTQYF
TRBV19	NA	NA	TRBJ2-5	TGTGCCAGTAGTATTGGGGGGACAGTGGTGAGAGAGACCCAGTACTTC	CASSIGGTVVRETQYF
TRBV2	TRBD1	NA	TRBJ2-7	TGTGCCAGCAGAACTACGGGACAGGGGACCTACGAGCAGTACTTC	CASRTTGQGTYEQYF
TRBV2	TRBD1	NA	TRBJ2-4	TGTGCCAGCAGTGAAGATGAGACAGGGGCCACCAAAAACATTCAGTACTTC	CASSEDETGATKNIQYF
TRBV9	TRBD1	NA	TRBJ1-3	TGTGCCAGCAGCTCTCGGACAGGGGTCTATGGAAACACCATATATTTT	CASSSRTGVYGNTIYF
TRBV5-6	TRBD1	NA	TRBJ2-4	TGTGCCAGCAGCTTAGGGGGCTCCCAAAACATTCAGTACTTC	CASSLGGSQNIQYF
TRBV7-6	NA	NA	TRBJ1-3	TGTGCCAGCAGCTTATCACAGGGAGACGGAAACACCATATATTTT	CASSLSQGDGNTIYF
TRBV21-1	NA	NA	TRBJ1-4	TGTGCCAGCAGCACCCGTTTCGACGACAAGGCCAGGGGTAGTATTCCGTCTAATGAAAAACTGTTTTTT	CASSTRFDDKARGSIPSNEKLFF
TRBV5-1	TRBD2	once	TRBJ2-5	TGCGCCAGCAGCTTGGATAGCGGGACCCAAGAGACCCAGTACTTC	CASSLDSGTQETQYF
TRBV5-4	TRBD2	NA	TRBJ2-4	TGTGCCAGCAGCACTGGGGCGGGGGGGGACAAAAACATTCAGTACTTC	CASSTGAGGDKNIQYF
TRBV6-1	TRBD1	NA	TRBJ1-6	TGTGCCAGCAGTAGGGGACAGGGGGTAAATTCACCCCTCCACTTT	CASSRGQGVNSPLHF
TRBV5-8	TRBD2	NA	TRBJ2-2	TGTGCCAGCAGCCCTGGGACTAGCGGGTATAACACCGGGGAGCTGTTTTTT	CASSPGTSGYNTGELFF
TRBV18	NA	NA	TRBJ1-5	TGTGCCAGCTCACTGAGCAGGGCAAATCAGCCCCAGCATTTT	CASSLSRANQPQHF
TRBV13	NA	NA	TRBJ2-1	TGTGCCAGCAGCTTAATCCGGGAGAAGAATGAGCAGTTCTTC	CASSLIREKNEQFF
TRBV10-3	NA	NA	TRBJ2-3	TGTGCCGTCCGGAGCACAGATACGCAGTATTTT	CAVRSTDTQYF
TRBV27	TRBD2	NA	TRBJ2-2	TGTGCCAGCAGTTTTAGCGGGGGGGGCACCGGGGAGCTGTTTTTT	CASSFSGGGTGELFF
TRBV28	NA	once	TRBJ1-5	TGTGCCAGCAGTTATCCCAACAGTTATCAGCCCCAGCATTTT	CASSYPNSYQPQHF
TRBV28	NA	NA	TRBJ2-3	TGTGCCAGCAGTTCGGGCGGGGCGGGGAGTGGGGATACGCAGTATTTT	CASSSGGAGSGDTQYF